This is a list of T cell receptor beta chains from one sample in a study of blood T cell repertoires in COVID-19. Repertoires were generated with immunoSEQ multiplex PCR, while TCRdb's copy carries only in-frame clones and drops some. The repertoire includes 130,000 or so clones, about 88% of them detected once, and 17% sits in the top ten. The sequencing input was peripheral blood. These receptors originate from a woman over 75 with acute or convalescent COVID-19. CDR3s include the opening cysteine and the closing phenylalanine or tryptophan. D genes are given only for firm matches. Rows may omit the clone size; those that give it use once, few, many or a size class.

v_gene	abundance	d_gene	j_gene	CDR3aa	CDR3nt
TRBV18	once	TRBD1	TRBJ2-7	CASSPRTGPSREQYF	TGTGCCAGCTCACCTCGGACAGGGCCGTCGCGGGAGCAGTACTTC
TRBV6-5	.	.	TRBJ1-2	CASRELTGNGGYTF	TGTGCCAGCAGGGAGCTAACAGGGAACGGTGGCTACACCTTC
TRBV27	once	TRBD1	TRBJ1-5	CATRGPYSNQPQHF	TGTGCCACCAGGGGGCCCTATAGCAATCAGCCCCAGCATTTT
TRBV7-2	.	TRBD2	TRBJ2-5	CASSPEPTSGGLQETQYF	TGTGCCAGCAGCCCCGAACCCACTAGCGGGGGGCTTCAAGAGACCCAGTACTTC
TRBV4-3	.	TRBD1	TRBJ2-1	CASSFDRASYNEQFF	TGCGCCAGCAGTTTCGACAGGGCTTCCTACAATGAGCAGTTCTTC
TRBV30	few	.	TRBJ1-6	CAWSGRGNSPLHF	TGTGCCTGGAGCGGGAGAGGAAATTCACCCCTCCACTTT
TRBV6-5	.	.	TRBJ2-3	CASSSRLRGGQDTQYF	TGTGCCAGCAGTTCCCGACTTAGGGGGGGGCAGGATACGCAGTATTTT
TRBV2	.	.	TRBJ2-7	CASVQGAEQYF	TGTGCCAGTGTACAGGGAGCCGAGCAGTACTTC
TRBV3-1/TRBV3-2	many	.	TRBJ1-2	CASSPNPEQLYGYTF	TGTGCCAGCAGCCCAAACCCGGAGCAGTTATATGGCTACACCTTC
TRBV2	.	.	TRBJ2-2	CASSRDNPNTGELFF	TGTGCCAGCAGCCGGGACAACCCGAACACCGGGGAGCTGTTTTTT
TRBV3-1/TRBV3-2	.	TRBD1	TRBJ1-3	CASSTGVFGNTIYF	TGTGCCAGCAGCACAGGGGTTTTTGGAAACACCATATATTTT
TRBV9	.	.	TRBJ1-5	CASSETGSNQPQHF	TGTGCCAGCAGCGAGACAGGTAGCAATCAGCCCCAGCATTTT
TRBV5-1	.	TRBD1	TRBJ1-1	CASSSSTGSGVTEAFF	TGCGCCAGCAGCTCCTCGACAGGGTCGGGTGTCACTGAAGCTTTCTTT
TRBV7-9	.	.	TRBJ1-4	CASSLSGRRAEKLFF	TGTGCCAGCAGCTTAAGCGGGAGGCGAGCTGAAAAACTGTTTTTT
TRBV6-5	.	.	TRBJ1-6	CAEGSDNSPLHF	TGTGCCGAGGGTTCCGATAATTCACCCCTCCACTTT